This TCR beta chain was sequenced in a study of T cells after yellow fever vaccination. TCRdb called the 5' RACE reads again in MiXCR, with one record for every CDR3 protein. The top ten hold approximately 18% of the sample, which has approximately 340,000 distinct CDR3 sequences, about 9.5% seen once. This sequence originates from a man aged 18 to 30 who received the YFV17D yellow fever vaccine. This material consisted of PBMCs, taken on the day of the first yellow fever vaccination.

CDR3 amino acids: CASTGLFRYQPQHF. As DNA, the CDR3 is TGTGCCAGTACTGGACTATTCCGGTATCAGCCCCAGCATTTT. The chain has TRBV19 and TRBJ1-5; no clear D gene. The ends were cut back, 7 bases at V and 5 bases at J, with 15 bases in the middle. The CDR3 runs to 14 residues. Per the germline V gene, CDR1 is LNHDA and CDR2 is SQIVND (reference sequence). Full variable domain (rest looked up from reference TRBV19 and TRBJ1-5): DGGITQSPKYLFRKEGQNVTLSCEQNLNHDAMYWYRQDPGQGLRLIYYSQIVNDFQKGDIAEGYSVSREKKESFPLTVTSAQKNPTAFYLCASTGLFRYQPQHFGDGTRLSIL.